This record looks at one T cell receptor beta chain sequence and its context. Its target is unknown. Germline CDR1 is LGHNA and CDR2 is YSLEER. This CDR3 spans 13 amino acids. The data were taken from a study of T cells expressing NK-cell markers. Overall study: Seven of the eight sequenced donors were HCMV-seropositive; one was seronegative.

Study results and limitations: Certain NKG2C+ T cell clones were expanded, and their HCMV specificity remained unclear. Leadership of the CD3+CD56-NKG2C+ fraction also belonged to these clonotypes in a handful of donors.

As the method of synthesis, 5'RACE template switching with UMIs yielded TCR beta cDNA. TCRdb reprocessed the 5' RACE reads and stores each CDR3 protein as one record, lacking DNA. The sample holds about 260,000 distinct CDR3 sequences. This TCR was sampled from a woman between 18 and 70 years old in good health. This chain links TRBV4-3 with TRBJ2-1. Sample: blood T cells: a sorted CD56 or NKG2C T cell subset, CD4+ or CD8+ T cells, or bulk PBMC T cells (not recorded which). CDR3 residues: CASSQVAYNEQFF.